This TCR beta chain was retrieved from a study of T cell changes during pregnancy in multiple sclerosis. The assay was immunoSEQ multiplex PCR, and TCRdb's table has in-frame clones only and misses some. The data contain around 70,000 clones, under 95% of them singletons. CDR3 length equals 17 residues. Per the germline V gene, CDR1 is SGHAT and CDR2 is FQNNGV. The J segment lost 8 bases and the V segment lost 0 bases, leaving 11 bases of the junction unmatched. This TCR was sampled from a female donor with multiple sclerosis, enrolled in a pregnancy study. The input for sequencing was peripheral blood, taken in the second trimester of pregnancy. This chain uses TRBV11-2 with TRBJ1-4; 8 nucleotides align to TRBD1. The CDR3 loop reads CASSLDVTGAFSEKLFF. For the CDR3, the DNA is TGTGCCAGCAGCTTAGACGTGACAGGGGCTTTTTCCGAAAAACTGTTTTTT.